This TCR beta chain was retrieved from a study of CD8 T cells in Susac syndrome. V was cut by 5 bases and J by 3 bases, with 12 bases left in between. The CDR3 is 14 residues long. Germline lookup yields CDR1 WSHSY and CDR2 SAAADI. cDNA came from approximately 0.5 to 1 ug RNA primed by random hexamers. One entry per CDR3 protein results from TCRdb running MiXCR on the immunoSEQ multiplex PCR reads. The table has 140,000 to 150,000 distinct CDR3 sequences, approximately 94% seen once. This receptor was obtained from a human donor in good health. The chain couples TRBV10-2 to TRBJ2-3; D call uncertain. Specimen: CD4+ T cells from PBMCs. The CDR3 bases are TGCGCCAGCAGTCCCCTAGAGGTGACAGATACGCAGTATTTT. It yields the protein CASSPLEVTDTQYF.